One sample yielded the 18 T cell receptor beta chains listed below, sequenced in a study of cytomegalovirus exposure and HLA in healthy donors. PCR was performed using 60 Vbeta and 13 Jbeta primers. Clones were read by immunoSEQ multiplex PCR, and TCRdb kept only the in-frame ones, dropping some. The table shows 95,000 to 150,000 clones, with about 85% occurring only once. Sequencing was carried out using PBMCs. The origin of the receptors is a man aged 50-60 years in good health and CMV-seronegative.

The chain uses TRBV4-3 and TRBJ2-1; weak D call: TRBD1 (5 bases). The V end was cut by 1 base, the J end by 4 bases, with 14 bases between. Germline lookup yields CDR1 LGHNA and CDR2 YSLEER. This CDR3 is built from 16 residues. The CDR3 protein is CASSQGAGLNYNEQFF. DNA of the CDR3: TGCGCCAGCAGCCAAGGTGCAGGGCTAAATTACAATGAGCAGTTCTTC.

The CDR3 sequence is CASSLLDRGREKLFF. The CDR3 region has the DNA TGTGCCAGCAGCTTGCTTGACAGGGGGCGCGAAAAACTGTTTTTT. V is TRBV5-6 and J is TRBJ1-4; 10 positions agree with TRBD1. CDR1 and CDR2 (germline): SGHDT, YYEEEE. The CDR3 is 15 amino acids. Unmatched junction bases numbered 5, after V lost 1 base and J lost 8 bases.

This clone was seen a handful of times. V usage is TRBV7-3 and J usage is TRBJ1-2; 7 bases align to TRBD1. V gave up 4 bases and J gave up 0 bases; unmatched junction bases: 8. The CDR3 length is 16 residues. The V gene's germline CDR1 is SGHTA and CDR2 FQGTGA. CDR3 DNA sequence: TGTGCCAGCAGCTCCCAACCGGGACAGCCTAACTATGGCTACACCTTC. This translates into CASSSQPGQPNYGYTF. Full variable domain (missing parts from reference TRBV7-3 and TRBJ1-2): GAGVSQTPSNKVTEKGKYVELRCDPISGHTALYWYRQSLGQGPEFLIYFQGTGAADDSGLPNDRFFAVRPEGSVSTLKIQRTERGDSAVYLCASSSQPGQPNYGYTFGSGTRLTVV.

The CDR3 DNA reads TGTGCCAGCAGCTTGGTCGGGTTCGGACAGCCCCAGCATTTT. It specifies CASSLVGFGQPQHF. The chain carries TRBV5-6 and TRBJ1-5; D not certain. The ends were cut back, 0 bases at V and 7 bases at J, with 11 bases in the middle. This CDR3 contains 14 residues. Germline V CDR1 and CDR2: SGHDT, YYEEEE.

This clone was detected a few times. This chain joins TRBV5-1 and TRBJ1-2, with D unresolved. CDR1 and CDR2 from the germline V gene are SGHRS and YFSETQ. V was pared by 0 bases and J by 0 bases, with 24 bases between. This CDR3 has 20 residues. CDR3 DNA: TGCGCCAGCAGCTTGGGCACCCTCACCTTGGCAGCCGGGACTAACTATGGCTACACCTTC. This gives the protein CASSLGTLTLAAGTNYGYTF.

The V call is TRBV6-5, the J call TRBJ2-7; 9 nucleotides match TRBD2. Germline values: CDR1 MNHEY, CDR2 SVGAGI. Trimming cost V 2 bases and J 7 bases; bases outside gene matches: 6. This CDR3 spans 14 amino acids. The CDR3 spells CASSYVAGGGEQYF. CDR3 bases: TGTGCCAGCAGTTACGTCGCGGGAGGGGGAGAGCAGTACTTC.

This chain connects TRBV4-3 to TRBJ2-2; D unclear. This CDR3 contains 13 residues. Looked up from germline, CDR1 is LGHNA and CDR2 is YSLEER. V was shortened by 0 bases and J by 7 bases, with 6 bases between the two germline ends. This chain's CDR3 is CASSQDSVGELFF. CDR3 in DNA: TGCGCCAGCAGCCAAGATTCGGTCGGGGAGCTGTTTTTT.

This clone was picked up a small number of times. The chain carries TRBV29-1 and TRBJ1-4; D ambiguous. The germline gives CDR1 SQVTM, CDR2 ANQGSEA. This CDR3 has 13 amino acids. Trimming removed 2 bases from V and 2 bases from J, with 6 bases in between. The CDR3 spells CSVEKETNEKLFF. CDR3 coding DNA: TGCAGCGTTGAAAAGGAGACTAATGAAAAACTGTTTTTT.

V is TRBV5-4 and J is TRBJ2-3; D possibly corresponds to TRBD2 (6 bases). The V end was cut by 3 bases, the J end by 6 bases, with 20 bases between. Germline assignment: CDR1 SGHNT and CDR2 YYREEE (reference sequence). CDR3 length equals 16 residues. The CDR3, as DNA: TGTGCCAGCAGCTCGGTACCGGGGCCGGCGGGGGATACGCAGTATTTT. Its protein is CASSSVPGPAGDTQYF. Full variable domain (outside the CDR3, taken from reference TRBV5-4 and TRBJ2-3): ETGVTQSPTHLIKTRGQQVTLRCSSQSGHNTVSWYQQALGQGPQFIFQYYREEENGRGNFPPRFSGLQFPNYSSELNVNALELDDSALYLCASSSVPGPAGDTQYFGPGTRLTVL.

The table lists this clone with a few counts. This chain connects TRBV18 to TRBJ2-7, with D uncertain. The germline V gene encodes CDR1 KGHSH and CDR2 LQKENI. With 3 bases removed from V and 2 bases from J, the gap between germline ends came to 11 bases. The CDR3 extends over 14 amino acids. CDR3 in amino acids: CASSPAGPAYEQYF. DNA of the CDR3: TGTGCCAGCTCACCCGCAGGTCCCGCCTACGAGCAGTACTTC.

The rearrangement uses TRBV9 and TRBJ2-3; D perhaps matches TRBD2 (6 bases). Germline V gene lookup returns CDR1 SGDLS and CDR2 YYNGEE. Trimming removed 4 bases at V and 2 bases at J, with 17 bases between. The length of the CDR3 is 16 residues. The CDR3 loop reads CASSPSSGFPTDTQYF. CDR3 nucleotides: TGTGCCAGCAGCCCCTCAAGCGGGTTCCCCACAGATACGCAGTATTTT.

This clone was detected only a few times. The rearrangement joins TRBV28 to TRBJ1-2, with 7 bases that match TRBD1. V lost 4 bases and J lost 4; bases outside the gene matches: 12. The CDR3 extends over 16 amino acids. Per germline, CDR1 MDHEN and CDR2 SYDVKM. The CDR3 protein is CASSSPGRGPSYGYTF. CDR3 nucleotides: TGTGCCAGCAGTTCCCCCGGGAGGGGGCCAAGCTATGGCTACACCTTC.

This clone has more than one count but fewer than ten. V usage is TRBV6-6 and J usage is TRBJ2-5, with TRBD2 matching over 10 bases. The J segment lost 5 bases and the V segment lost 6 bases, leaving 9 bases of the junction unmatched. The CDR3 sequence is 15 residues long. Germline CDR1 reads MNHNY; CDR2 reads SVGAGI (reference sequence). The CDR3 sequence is CASSPSGGAGETQYF. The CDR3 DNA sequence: TGTGCCAGCAGCCCAAGCGGGGGGGCCGGGGAGACCCAGTACTTC.

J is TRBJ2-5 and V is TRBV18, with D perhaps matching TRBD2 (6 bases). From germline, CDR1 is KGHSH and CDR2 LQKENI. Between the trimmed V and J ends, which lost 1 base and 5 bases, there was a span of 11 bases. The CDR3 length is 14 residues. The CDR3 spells CASSPLGGPETQYF. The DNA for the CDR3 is TGTGCCAGCTCACCACTGGGGGGACCCGAGACCCAGTACTTC.

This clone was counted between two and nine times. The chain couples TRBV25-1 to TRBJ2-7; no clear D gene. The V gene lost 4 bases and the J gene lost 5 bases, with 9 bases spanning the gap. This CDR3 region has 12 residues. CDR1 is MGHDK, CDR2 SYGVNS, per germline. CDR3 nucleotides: TGTGCCAGCAGTGCTGGGCCCCACGAGCAGTACTTC. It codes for CASSAGPHEQYF.

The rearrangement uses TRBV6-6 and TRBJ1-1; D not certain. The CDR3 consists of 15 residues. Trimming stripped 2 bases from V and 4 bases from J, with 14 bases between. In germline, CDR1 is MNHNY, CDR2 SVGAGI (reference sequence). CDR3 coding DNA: TGTGCCAGCAGTTACCCGGGAGGGTCGGGCACTGAAGCTTTCTTT. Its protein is CASSYPGGSGTEAFF.

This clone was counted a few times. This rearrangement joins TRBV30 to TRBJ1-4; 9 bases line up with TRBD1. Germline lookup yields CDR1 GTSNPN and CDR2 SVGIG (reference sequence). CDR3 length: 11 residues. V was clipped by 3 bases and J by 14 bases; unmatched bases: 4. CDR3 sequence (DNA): TGTGCCTGGAGGGGACAGGGAATGCTGTTTTTT. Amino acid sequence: CAWRGQGMLFF. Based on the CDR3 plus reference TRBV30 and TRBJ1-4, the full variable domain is SQTIHQWPATLVQPVGSPLSLECTVEGTSNPNLYWYRQAAGRGLQLLFYSVGIGQISSEVPQNLSASRPQDRQFILSSKKLLLSDSGFYLCAWRGQGMLFFGSGTQLSVL.

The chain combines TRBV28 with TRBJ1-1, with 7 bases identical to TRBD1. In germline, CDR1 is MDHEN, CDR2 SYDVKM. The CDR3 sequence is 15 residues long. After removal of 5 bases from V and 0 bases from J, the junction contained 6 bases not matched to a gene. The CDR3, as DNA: TGTGCCAGCAGTCTTACAGGGGCTGTGAACACTGAAGCTTTCTTT. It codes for CASSLTGAVNTEAFF. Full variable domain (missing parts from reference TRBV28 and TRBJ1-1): DVKVTQSSRYLVKRTGEKVFLECVQDMDHENMFWYRQDPGLGLRLIYFSYDVKMKEKGDIPEGYSVSREKKERFSLILESASTNQTSMYLCASSLTGAVNTEAFFGQGTRLTVV.